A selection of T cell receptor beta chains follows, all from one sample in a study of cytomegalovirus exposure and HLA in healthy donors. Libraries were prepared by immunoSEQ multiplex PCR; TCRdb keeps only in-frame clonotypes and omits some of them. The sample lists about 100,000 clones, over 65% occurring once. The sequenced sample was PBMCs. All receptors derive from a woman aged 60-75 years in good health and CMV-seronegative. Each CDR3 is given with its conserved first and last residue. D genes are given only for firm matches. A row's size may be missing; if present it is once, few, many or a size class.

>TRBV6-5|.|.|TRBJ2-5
CASSREGTQYF
TGTGCCAGCAGCCGAGAGGGGACCCAGTACTTC
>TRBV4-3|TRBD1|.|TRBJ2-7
CASSQRSQGAHEQYF
TGCGCCAGCAGCCAAAGAAGTCAGGGGGCCCACGAGCAGTACTTC
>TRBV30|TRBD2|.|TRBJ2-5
CAWSVLPGGETQYF
TGTGCCTGGAGTGTACTACCGGGAGGAGAGACCCAGTACTTC
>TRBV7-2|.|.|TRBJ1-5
CASTQYSNQPQHF
TGTGCCAGCACCCAGTATAGCAATCAGCCCCAGCATTTT
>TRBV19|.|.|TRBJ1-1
CASGAGLDTEAFF
TGTGCCAGTGGGGCAGGGTTGGACACTGAAGCTTTCTTT
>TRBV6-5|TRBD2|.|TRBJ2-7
CASRKAGGPGEQYF
TGTGCCAGCCGTAAAGCGGGGGGGCCAGGAGAGCAGTACTTC
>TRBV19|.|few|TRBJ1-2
CASSNGLGAAYGYTF
TGTGCCAGTAGTAATGGGCTGGGGGCGGCCTATGGCTACACCTTC
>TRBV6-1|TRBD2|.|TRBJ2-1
CASSEGGTSAVF
TGTGCCAGCAGTGAGGGAGGGACTAGCGCGGTCTTC
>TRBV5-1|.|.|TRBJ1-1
CASSLAGVTEAFF
TGCGCCAGCAGCTTGGCAGGGGTCACTGAAGCTTTCTTT
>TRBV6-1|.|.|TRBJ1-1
CASSESGRETEAFF
TGTGCCAGCAGTGAATCAGGGAGGGAAACTGAAGCTTTCTTT
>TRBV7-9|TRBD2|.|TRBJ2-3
CASSLGGLALREQYF
TGTGCCAGCAGCTTAGGGGGACTAGCCCTAAGAGAGCAGTATTTT
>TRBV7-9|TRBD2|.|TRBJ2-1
CASSLEGTSGPGHNEQFF
TGTGCCAGCAGCTTAGAAGGGACTAGCGGGCCTGGTCACAATGAGCAGTTCTTC
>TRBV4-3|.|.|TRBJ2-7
CASSQDASYEQYF
TGCGCCAGCAGCCAAGATGCGAGTTACGAGCAGTACTTC
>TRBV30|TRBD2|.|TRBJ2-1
CAWSSGLADEQFF
TGTGCCTGGAGTAGTGGACTAGCCGATGAGCAGTTCTTC
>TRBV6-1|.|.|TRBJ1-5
CASSEAPGGLVGQPQHF
TGTGCCAGCAGTGAAGCGCCGGGAGGCCTGGTAGGTCAGCCCCAGCATTTT
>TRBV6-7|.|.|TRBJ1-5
CASSSSGSNQPQHF
TGTGCCAGCAGTTCTTCAGGGTCCAATCAGCCCCAGCATTTT
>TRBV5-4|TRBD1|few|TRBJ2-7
CASSVDRGGEQYF
TGTGCCAGCAGCGTTGACAGGGGGGGCGAGCAGTACTTC
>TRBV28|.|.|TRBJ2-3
CASSLVATDTQYF
TGTGCCAGCAGTTTAGTGGCCACAGATACGCAGTATTTT
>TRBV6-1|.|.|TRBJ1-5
CASSDLRGRQPQHF
TGTGCCAGCAGTGATCTACGAGGGCGCCAGCCCCAGCATTTT
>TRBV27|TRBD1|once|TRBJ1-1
CASSPPGTGEPEAFF
TGTGCCAGCAGTCCCCCAGGGACAGGGGAACCTGAAGCTTTCTTT
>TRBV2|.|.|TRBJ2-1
CASKEGQSREQFF
TGTGCCAGCAAGGAGGGACAGTCCAGGGAGCAGTTCTTC
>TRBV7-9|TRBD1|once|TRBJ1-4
CASSPGQGPEKLFF
TGTGCCAGCAGCCCCGGACAGGGCCCCGAAAAACTGTTTTTT
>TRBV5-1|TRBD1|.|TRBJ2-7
CASSLRDRAYEQYF
TGCGCCAGCAGCCTCCGGGACAGAGCCTACGAGCAGTACTTC
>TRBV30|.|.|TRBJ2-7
CAWSVWLAVEQYF
TGTGCCTGGAGTGTATGGTTGGCTGTCGAGCAGTACTTC
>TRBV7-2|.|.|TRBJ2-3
CASSLGLGTDTQYF
TGTGCCAGCAGCCTGGGACTCGGCACAGATACGCAGTATTTT
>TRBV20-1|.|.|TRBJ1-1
CSASLRVEAFF
TGCAGTGCTAGTTTGAGGGTTGAAGCTTTCTTT
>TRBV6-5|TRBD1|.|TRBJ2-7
CASEVAQGSEQYF
TGTGCCAGCGAAGTTGCACAGGGGTCCGAGCAGTACTTC
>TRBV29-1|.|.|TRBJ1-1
CSVRNTEAFF
TGCAGCGTTCGGAACACTGAAGCTTTCTTT
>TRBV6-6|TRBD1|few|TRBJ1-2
CASSFRDSYGYTF
TGTGCCAGCAGTTTCCGGGACAGCTATGGCTACACCTTC
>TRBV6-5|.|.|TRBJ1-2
CASSYRSRGSDYTF
TGTGCCAGCAGTTACCGGTCACGGGGGTCTGACTACACCTTC
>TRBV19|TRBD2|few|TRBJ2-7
CASSILPSGHYEQYF
TGTGCCAGTAGTATTCTTCCTAGCGGCCACTACGAGCAGTACTTC
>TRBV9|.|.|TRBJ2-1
CASSRDTTYNEQFF
TGTGCCAGCAGCCGGGACACGACCTACAATGAGCAGTTCTTC
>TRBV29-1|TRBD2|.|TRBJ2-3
CSGGGLAGSTDTQYF
TGCAGCGGTGGAGGACTAGCGGGCAGCACAGATACGCAGTATTTT
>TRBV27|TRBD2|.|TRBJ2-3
CASSGTSSSADTQYF
TGTGCCAGCAGTGGGACTAGCAGTTCTGCAGATACGCAGTATTTT
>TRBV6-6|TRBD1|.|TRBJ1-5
CASSRGQGLFNQPQHF
TGTGCCAGCAGTAGGGGACAGGGCCTCTTCAATCAGCCCCAGCATTTT
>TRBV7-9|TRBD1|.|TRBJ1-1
CASSKGTGGGNTEAFF
TGTGCCAGCAGCAAAGGGACAGGGGGCGGGAACACTGAAGCTTTCTTT
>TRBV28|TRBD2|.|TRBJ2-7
CASSSTGTSGSIEQYF
TGTGCCAGCAGTTCAACCGGGACTAGCGGGAGTATCGAGCAGTACTTC
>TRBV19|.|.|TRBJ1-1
CASSMGRKNTEAFF
TGTGCCAGTAGTATGGGCCGGAAAAACACTGAAGCTTTCTTT
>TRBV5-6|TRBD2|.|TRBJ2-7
CASSPGGALGYEQYF
TGTGCCAGCAGCCCGGGGGGGGCATTGGGCTACGAGCAGTACTTC
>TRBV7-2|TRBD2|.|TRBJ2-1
CASSLKWLAGYNEQFF
TGTGCCAGCAGCTTAAAATGGCTAGCGGGCTACAATGAGCAGTTCTTC
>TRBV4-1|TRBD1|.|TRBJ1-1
CASSQDTRGLLDTEAFF
TGCGCCAGCAGCCAAGATACCAGGGGGCTTCTCGACACTGAAGCTTTCTTT
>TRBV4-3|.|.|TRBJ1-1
CASSQTGNTEAFF
TGCGCCAGCAGCCAAACGGGGAACACTGAAGCTTTCTTT